The present TCR beta chain was sequenced within a study of blood T cell repertoires in COVID-19. Produced via immunoSEQ multiplex PCR; TCRdb's table is partial and in-frame only. The data show a few hundred thousand clones, about 86% seen once. The CDR3 is 16 amino acids. V dropped 2 bases and J dropped 2 bases, with 16 bases sitting between them. Looked up from germline, CDR1 is SGHVS and CDR2 is FQNEAQ. The specimen was PBMCs or T cells enriched from blood (not recorded which). This chain connects TRBV7-8 to TRBJ2-7, with TRBD1 as a possible D gene (5 bases). This TCR was recovered from a woman in her forties with acute COVID-19. CDR3 in amino acids: CASSLREDTAAYEQYF. The CDR3, as DNA: TGTGCCAGCAGCTTACGCGAGGACACCGCAGCCTACGAGCAGTACTTC.